The rows below give T cell receptor beta chains drawn from one sample of a study of T cells in Graves' hyperthyroidism and ophthalmopathy. TCRdb analysed the multiplex PCR reads with MiXCR anew, one entry per CDR3 protein. The sample contains 20,000 to 30,000 distinct CDR3 sequences, approximately 54% of which appear only once. The sequencing input was blood. Receptors were obtained from a woman between 40 and 55 years old with Graves' hyperthyroidism that later progressed to Graves' ophthalmopathy. The CDR3 runs from the conserved cysteine through the conserved F or W. The D gene is left open where the match is weak. Rows may omit the clone size; those that give it use once, few, many or a size class.

D: .
V: TRBV6-4
size: .
J: TRBJ1-5
CDR3: CASSEGGKSSNQPQHF
DNA: TGTGCCAGCAGTGAAGGAGGTAAGTCTAGCAATCAGCCCCAGCATTTT

D: .
V: TRBV6-4
size: .
J: TRBJ2-6
CDR3: CASSLLQGSPGANVLTF
DNA: TGTGCCAGCAGTTTATTACAGGGATCACCTGGGGCCAACGTCCTGACTTTC

D: TRBD1
V: TRBV20-1
size: once
J: TRBJ1-1
CDR3: CGARAGTGNTEAFF
DNA: TGCGGTGCTAGAGCCGGGACAGGGAACACTGAGGCTTTCTTT

D: TRBD2
V: TRBV5-6
size: many
J: TRBJ2-1
CDR3: CASSLGLAGAGEQFF
DNA: TGTGCCAGCAGCTTGGGTCTAGCGGGAGCAGGTGAGCAGTTCTTC

D: .
V: TRBV7-8
size: .
J: TRBJ2-2
CDR3: CASSLRAGVAGELFF
DNA: TGTGCCAGCAGCTTAAGGGCAGGGGTCGCCGGGGAGCTGTTTTTT

D: TRBD1
V: TRBV20-1
size: .
J: TRBJ2-2
CDR3: CSARTGSGGELFF
DNA: TGCAGTGCTCGGACAGGGTCGGGCGGGGAGCTGTTTTTT

D: .
V: TRBV5-1
size: few
J: TRBJ2-7
CDR3: CARIRGGAGEQYF
DNA: TGCGCCAGAATACGAGGGGGGGCAGGCGAGCAGTACTTC

D: TRBD1
V: TRBV19
size: .
J: TRBJ1-2
CDR3: CASRARTGVLDYGYTF
DNA: TGTGCCAGTAGAGCGAGGACAGGGGTCTTGGACTATGGCTACACCTTC

D: .
V: TRBV10-1
size: .
J: TRBJ2-7
CDR3: CASSESDPSYEQYF
DNA: TGCGCCAGCAGTGAGTCGGACCCTTCCTACGAGCAGTACTTC

D: TRBD1
V: TRBV19
size: .
J: TRBJ1-5
CDR3: CASSMDRGSNQPQHF
DNA: TGTGCCAGTAGTATGGACAGGGGTAGCAATCAGCCCCAGCATTTT

D: .
V: TRBV5-1
size: many
J: TRBJ2-3
CDR3: CASRYSGTTDTQYF
DNA: TGCGCCAGCAGATATTCGGGGACCACAGATACGCAGTATTTT

D: .
V: TRBV4-1
size: .
J: TRBJ1-2
CDR3: CASRGPPGYTF
DNA: TGCGCCAGCAGAGGACCGCCAGGCTACACCTTC

D: .
V: TRBV12-3/TRBV12-4
size: medium-sized
J: TRBJ2-7
CDR3: CASSFGHEQYF
DNA: TGTGCCAGCAGTTTCGGCCACGAGCAGTACTTC

D: TRBD2
V: TRBV5-1
size: many
J: TRBJ2-1
CDR3: CASSVGTSGYNEQFF
DNA: TGCGCCAGCAGCGTTGGGACTAGCGGTTACAATGAGCAGTTCTTC

D: .
V: TRBV2
size: .
J: TRBJ1-5
CDR3: CASSVGGGQPQHF
DNA: TGTGCCAGCAGTGTAGGGGGAGGGCAGCCCCAGCATTTT

D: .
V: TRBV28
size: many
J: TRBJ2-3
CDR3: CASGSLASGDTQYF
DNA: TGTGCCAGCGGTTCTCTAGCGAGCGGAGATACGCAGTATTTT

D: .
V: TRBV2
size: .
J: TRBJ2-2
CDR3: CASRGQRGNTGELFF
DNA: TGTGCCAGCAGAGGACAGCGGGGGAACACCGGGGAGCTGTTTTTT

D: .
V: TRBV5-1
size: .
J: TRBJ2-7
CDR3: CASRGGTGELYF
DNA: TGCGCCAGCAGAGGGGGGACCGGGGAGCTGTACTTC

D: TRBD2
V: TRBV7-2
size: .
J: TRBJ2-7
CDR3: CASSSLWGGIYEQYF
DNA: TGTGCCAGCAGCTCCCTATGGGGAGGGATCTACGAGCAGTACTTC

D: .
V: TRBV6-1
size: .
J: TRBJ1-2
CDR3: CASMYREVGYTF
DNA: TGTGCCAGCATGTACAGGGAGGTTGGCTACACCTTC

D: .
V: TRBV25-1
size: .
J: TRBJ2-7
CDR3: CASSEMDGAYEQYF
DNA: TGTGCCAGCAGTGAAATGGACGGAGCCTACGAGCAGTACTTC

D: TRBD2
V: TRBV6-5
size: .
J: TRBJ2-1
CDR3: CASSYSTAGDYNEQFF
DNA: TGTGCCAGCAGTTACTCCACAGCGGGAGACTACAATGAGCAGTTCTTC

D: .
V: TRBV6-5
size: .
J: TRBJ2-7
CDR3: CASSYKLVSGNPYEQYF
DNA: TGTGCCAGCAGTTATAAATTGGTGAGTGGGAACCCCTACGAGCAGTACTTC

D: .
V: TRBV7-2
size: .
J: TRBJ1-4
CDR3: CASSPRTATNEKLFF
DNA: TGTGCCAGCAGCCCGAGGACAGCAACTAATGAAAAACTGTTTTTT

D: .
V: TRBV11-2
size: .
J: TRBJ1-6
CDR3: CASSLGDSPLHF
DNA: TGTGCCAGCAGCTTGGGGGATTCACCCCTCCACTTT

D: TRBD2
V: TRBV10-2
size: once
J: TRBJ2-1
CDR3: CASTPGRARNEQFF
DNA: TGCGCCAGCACCCCTGGGAGGGCCAGGAATGAGCAGTTCTTC

D: TRBD2
V: TRBV2
size: .
J: TRBJ2-3
CDR3: CASKAGVLTDTQYF
DNA: TGTGCCAGCAAGGCGGGAGTATTGACAGATACGCAGTATTTT

D: .
V: TRBV27
size: .
J: TRBJ2-5
CDR3: CASSCQGETQYF
DNA: TGTGCCAGCAGTTGTCAAGGAGAGACCCAGTACTTC

D: TRBD2
V: TRBV9
size: .
J: TRBJ2-5
CDR3: CASSVEGRAKAETQYF
DNA: TGTGCCAGCAGCGTTGAGGGGAGGGCCAAAGCAGAGACCCAGTACTTC

D: .
V: TRBV15
size: .
J: TRBJ2-7
CDR3: CATSRGETYEQYF
DNA: TGTGCCACCAGCAGAGGGGAAACCTACGAGCAGTACTTC

D: .
V: TRBV7-9
size: .
J: TRBJ2-2
CDR3: CASSVEGDTGELFF
DNA: TGTGCCAGCAGCGTTGAGGGGGACACCGGGGAGCTGTTTTTT

D: TRBD2
V: TRBV19
size: .
J: TRBJ2-7
CDR3: CASSIGSGSSYEQYF
DNA: TGTGCCAGTAGTATTGGGAGCGGGAGCTCCTACGAGCAGTACTTC

D: .
V: TRBV7-2
size: few
J: TRBJ2-3
CDR3: CASSFTRTGTDTQYF
DNA: TGTGCCAGCAGCTTTACCCGCACGGGCACAGATACGCAGTATTTT

D: .
V: TRBV12-3/TRBV12-4
size: .
J: TRBJ1-5
CDR3: CASSLGSNQPQHF
DNA: TGTGCCAGCAGTTTGGGGAGCAATCAGCCCCAGCATTTT

D: TRBD1
V: TRBV20-1
size: .
J: TRBJ1-2
CDR3: CSAGTDRLSHGYTF
DNA: TGCAGTGCAGGGACGGACAGGCTGTCCCATGGCTACACCTTC

D: .
V: TRBV20-1
size: medium-sized
J: TRBJ2-5
CDR3: CSAVLGEPGKETQYF
DNA: TGCAGTGCTGTACTGGGCGAGCCAGGGAAGGAGACCCAGTACTTC

D: TRBD1
V: TRBV5-6
size: .
J: TRBJ2-7
CDR3: CASSSQGGTYEQYF
DNA: TGTGCCAGCAGCTCACAGGGGGGTACCTACGAGCAGTACTTC

D: TRBD1
V: TRBV25-1
size: .
J: TRBJ2-7
CDR3: CASSEKPGQGWSSYEQYF
DNA: TGTGCCAGCAGTGAGAAACCGGGACAGGGATGGAGCTCCTACGAGCAGTACTTC

D: .
V: TRBV5-6
size: .
J: TRBJ1-5
CDR3: CASSLIGQGSIQPQHF
DNA: TGTGCCAGCAGCTTGATCGGCCAGGGGAGTATTCAGCCCCAGCATTTT

D: TRBD2
V: TRBV7-8
size: .
J: TRBJ2-5
CDR3: CASSPGGASETQYF
DNA: TGTGCCAGCAGCCCGGGGGGGGCCTCAGAGACCCAGTACTTC

D: TRBD2
V: TRBV7-2
size: .
J: TRBJ2-7
CDR3: CASSITTSGSSSYEQYF
DNA: TGTGCCAGCAGCATCACGACTAGCGGGTCGAGCTCCTACGAGCAGTACTTC

D: .
V: TRBV20-1
size: .
J: TRBJ2-7
CDR3: CSARDRAQGVIGYEQYF
DNA: TGCAGTGCTAGAGATCGGGCACAGGGCGTAATTGGGTACGAGCAGTACTTC

D: TRBD2
V: TRBV9
size: .
J: TRBJ2-3
CDR3: CASSVGVAGGKDTQYF
DNA: TGTGCCAGCAGCGTAGGCGTAGCGGGAGGCAAAGATACGCAGTATTTT

D: TRBD2
V: TRBV24-1
size: .
J: TRBJ2-3
CDR3: CATSWVAGGPDTQYF
DNA: TGTGCCACCAGTTGGGTAGCGGGAGGGCCAGATACGCAGTATTTT

D: .
V: TRBV6-1
size: .
J: TRBJ1-1
CDR3: CASRLGWGTEAFF
DNA: TGTGCCAGCAGATTAGGGTGGGGCACTGAAGCTTTCTTT

D: .
V: TRBV20-1
size: many
J: TRBJ1-1
CDR3: CSARPPAGHANTEAFF
DNA: TGCAGTGCTAGACCCCCGGCAGGACATGCGAACACTGAAGCTTTCTTT